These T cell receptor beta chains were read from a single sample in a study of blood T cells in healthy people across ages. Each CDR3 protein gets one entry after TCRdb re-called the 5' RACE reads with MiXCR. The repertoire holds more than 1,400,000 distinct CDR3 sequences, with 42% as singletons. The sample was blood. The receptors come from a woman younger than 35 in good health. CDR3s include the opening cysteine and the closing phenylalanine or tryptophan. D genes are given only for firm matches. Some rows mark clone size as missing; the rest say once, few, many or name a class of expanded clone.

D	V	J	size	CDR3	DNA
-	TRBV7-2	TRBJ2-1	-	CASSPPRLANNEQFF	TGTGCCAGCAGTCCTCCCCGGCTAGCAAACAATGAGCAGTTCTTC
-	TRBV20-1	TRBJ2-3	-	CSAARGAKTDTQYF	TGCAGTGCTGCCCGTGGGGCTAAGACAGATACGCAGTATTTT
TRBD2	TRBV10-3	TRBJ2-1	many	CAISESIAGGNEQFF	TGTGCCATCAGTGAGTCGATAGCGGGAGGGAATGAGCAGTTCTTC
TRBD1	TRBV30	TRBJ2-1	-	CAWSPGTGLKSEQFF	TGTGCCTGGAGTCCAGGGACAGGCTTAAAGAGTGAGCAGTTCTTC
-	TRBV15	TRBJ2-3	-	CATSTRGTDTQYF	TGTGCCACCAGCACAAGGGGCACAGATACGCAGTATTTT
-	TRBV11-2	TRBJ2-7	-	CASSPGGVLGYEQYF	TGTGCCAGCAGCCCCGGAGGGGTCCTGGGGTACGAGCAGTACTTC
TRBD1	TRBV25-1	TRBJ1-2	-	CASSETGASYGYTF	TGTGCCAGCAGTGAGACAGGGGCGTCCTATGGCTACACCTTC
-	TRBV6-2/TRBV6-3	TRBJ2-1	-	CAISRGDYNEQFF	TGTGCCATCAGCAGGGGGGACTACAATGAGCAGTTCTTC
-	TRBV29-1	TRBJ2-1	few	CSVDSGYDEQFF	TGCAGCGTTGACTCGGGGTACGATGAGCAGTTCTTC
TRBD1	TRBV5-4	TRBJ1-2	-	CASSPDGTANYGYTF	TGTGCCAGCAGCCCGGACGGGACAGCTAACTATGGCTACACCTTC
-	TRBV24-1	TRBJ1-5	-	CATSEAANGPQHF	TGTGCCACCAGTGAGGCCGCCAATGGGCCCCAGCATTTT
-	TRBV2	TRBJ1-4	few	CASSDEGATNEKLFF	TGTGCCAGCAGTGACGAGGGCGCAACTAATGAAAAACTGTTTTTT
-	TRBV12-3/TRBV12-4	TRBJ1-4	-	CASSDSTNEKLFF	TGTGCCAGCAGTGACAGTACTAATGAAAAACTGTTTTTT
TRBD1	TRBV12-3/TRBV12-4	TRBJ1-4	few	CASSLAQGKLFF	TGTGCCAGCAGTTTAGCACAGGGGAAACTGTTTTTT
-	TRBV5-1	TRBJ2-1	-	CASSRDPDNEQFF	TGCGCCAGCAGCAGAGACCCGGACAATGAGCAGTTCTTC
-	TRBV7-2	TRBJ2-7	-	CASSLDPPSPPEQYF	TGTGCCAGCAGCTTAGACCCTCCGTCTCCACCCGAGCAGTACTTC
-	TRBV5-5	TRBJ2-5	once	CASSAGTMRETQYF	TGTGCCAGCAGCGCCGGGACGATGAGAGAGACCCAGTACTTC
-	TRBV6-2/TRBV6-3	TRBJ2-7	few	CASHISSSYEQYF	TGTGCCAGCCATATTTCGAGCTCCTACGAGCAGTACTTC
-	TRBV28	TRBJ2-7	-	CASIDSTYEQYF	TGTGCCAGTATTGACAGTACCTACGAGCAGTACTTC
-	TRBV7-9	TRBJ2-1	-	CASSLLGSSGSPYSYNEQFF	TGTGCCAGCAGCTTACTCGGGAGTAGCGGAAGCCCATACTCCTACAATGAGCAGTTCTTC
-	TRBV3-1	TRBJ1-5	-	CASSLSNRGKRDQPQHF	TGTGCCAGCAGCTTAAGCAACCGGGGCAAGCGCGATCAGCCCCAGCATTTT
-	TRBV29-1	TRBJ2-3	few	CSVGTADTQYF	TGCAGCGTTGGGACTGCAGATACGCAGTATTTT
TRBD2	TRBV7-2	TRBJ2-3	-	CASSPPLAGAGDTQYF	TGTGCCAGCAGCCCCCCCCTAGCGGGAGCTGGGGATACGCAGTATTTT
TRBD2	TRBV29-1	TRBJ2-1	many	CSVEDYGTSDNEQFF	TGCAGCGTTGAAGATTATGGGACTAGCGACAATGAGCAGTTCTTC
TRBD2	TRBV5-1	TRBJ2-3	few	CASSRGASGGLTDTQYF	TGCGCCAGCAGCAGAGGGGCTAGCGGGGGTCTCACAGATACGCAGTATTTT
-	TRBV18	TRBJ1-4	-	CASSPGMNEKLFF	TGTGCCAGCTCACCTGGCATGAATGAAAAACTGTTTTTT
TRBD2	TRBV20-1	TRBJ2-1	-	CSATSDSSYNEQFF	TGCAGTGCCACTAGCGACAGCTCCTACAATGAGCAGTTCTTC
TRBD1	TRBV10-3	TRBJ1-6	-	CAISGDRQSPLHF	TGTGCCATCAGTGGGGACAGGCAGTCACCCCTCCACTTT